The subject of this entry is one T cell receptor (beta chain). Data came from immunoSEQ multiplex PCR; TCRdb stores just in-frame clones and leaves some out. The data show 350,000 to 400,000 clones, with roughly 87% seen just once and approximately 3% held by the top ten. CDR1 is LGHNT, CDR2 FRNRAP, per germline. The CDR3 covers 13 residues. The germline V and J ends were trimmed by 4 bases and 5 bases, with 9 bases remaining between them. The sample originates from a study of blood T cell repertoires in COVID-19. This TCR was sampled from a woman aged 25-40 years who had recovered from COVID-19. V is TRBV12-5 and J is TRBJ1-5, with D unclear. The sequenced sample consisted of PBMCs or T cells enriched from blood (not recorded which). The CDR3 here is CASGYLQDQPQHF. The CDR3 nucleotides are TGTGCTAGTGGTTACCTCCAGGATCAGCCCCAGCATTTT.